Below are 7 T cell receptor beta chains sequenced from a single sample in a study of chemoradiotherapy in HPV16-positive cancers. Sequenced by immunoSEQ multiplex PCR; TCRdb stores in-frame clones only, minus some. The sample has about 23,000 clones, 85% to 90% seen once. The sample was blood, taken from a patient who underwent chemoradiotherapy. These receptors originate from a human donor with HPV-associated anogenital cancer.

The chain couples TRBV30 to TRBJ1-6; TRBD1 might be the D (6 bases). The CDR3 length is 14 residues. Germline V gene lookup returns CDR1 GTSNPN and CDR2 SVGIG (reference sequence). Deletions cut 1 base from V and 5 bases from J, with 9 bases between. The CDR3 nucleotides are TGTGCCTGGAGTGGAGACAGGAATAATTCACCCCTCCACTTT. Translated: CAWSGDRNNSPLHF.

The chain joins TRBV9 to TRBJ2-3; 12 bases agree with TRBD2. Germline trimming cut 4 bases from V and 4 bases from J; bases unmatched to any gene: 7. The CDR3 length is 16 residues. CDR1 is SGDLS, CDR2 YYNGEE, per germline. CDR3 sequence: CASSSSLAGGADTQYF. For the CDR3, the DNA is TGTGCCAGCAGCTCCTCACTAGCGGGGGGCGCAGATACGCAGTATTTT.

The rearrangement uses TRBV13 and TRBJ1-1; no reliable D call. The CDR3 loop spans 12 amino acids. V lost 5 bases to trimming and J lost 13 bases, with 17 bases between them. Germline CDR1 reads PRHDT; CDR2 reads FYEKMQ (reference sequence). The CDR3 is CASSITNKKLFF. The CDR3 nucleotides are TGTGCCAGCAGCATTACCAACAAGAAGCTTTTCTTT.

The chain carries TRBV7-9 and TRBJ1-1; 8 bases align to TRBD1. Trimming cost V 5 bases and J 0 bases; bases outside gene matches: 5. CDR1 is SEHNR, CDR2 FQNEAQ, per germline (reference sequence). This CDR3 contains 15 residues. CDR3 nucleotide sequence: TGTGCCAGCAGCCCAGGACAGGGAATGAACACTGAAGCTTTCTTT. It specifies CASSPGQGMNTEAFF.

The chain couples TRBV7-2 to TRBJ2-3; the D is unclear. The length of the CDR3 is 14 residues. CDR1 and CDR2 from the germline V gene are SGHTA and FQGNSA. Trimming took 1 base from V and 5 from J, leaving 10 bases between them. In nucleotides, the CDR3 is TGTGCCAGCAGCTTAGGCCCAATAGGAGATACGCAGTATTTT. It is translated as CASSLGPIGDTQYF.

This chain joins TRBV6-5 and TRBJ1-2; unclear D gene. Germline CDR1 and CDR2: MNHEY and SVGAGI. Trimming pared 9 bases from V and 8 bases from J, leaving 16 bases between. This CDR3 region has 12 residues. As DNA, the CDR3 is TGTGCCAGTCGACCGTCCTCGGGGGGCTACACCTTC. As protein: CASRPSSGGYTF.

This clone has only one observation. The CDR3 DNA sequence: TGTGCCAGCAGCTTAGCCAAAAGGGCGTTATCACCCGGGGAGCTGTTTTTT. Translation: CASSLAKRALSPGELFF. The chain has TRBV7-9 and TRBJ2-2; D is undetermined. Trimming removed 0 bases at V and 6 bases at J, with 17 bases between. The CDR3 runs 17 residues. Germline lookup yields CDR1 SEHNR and CDR2 FQNEAQ (reference sequence).